This entry describes one T cell receptor (beta chain). The clone's antigen remains unknown. Per-base quality was not reported, and no clone a single base away is much larger than it. Using the deep immunoSEQ assay, TCR CDR3 regions were amplified from genomic DNA by multiplex PCR. Extracted genomic DNA from each cell subset was spread evenly across all wells of several immunoSEQ 96-well plates, with each plate serving as a replicate. For sorted subsets, about 220 ng of genomic DNA, equivalent to 25,000 to 30,000 T cell genomes, went into each replicate PCR. Purified libraries were measured with a Qubit 3.0 fluorometer, size-checked on a Bioanalyzer 2100, and measured again with the KAPA Library Quantification kit. Every immunoSEQ 96-well plate was sequenced on a separate single-read 150-cycle Illumina NextSeq 550 flow cell. The authors' pipeline ran thus. Because the immunoSEQ output held only junctional sequences and lacked quality scores, the filtering could not match the filtering applied to full-length reads. To assign V/J genes and CDR3, sequences were annotated against IMGT germline references using PyIR, a Python wrapper for IgBLAST v1.9. Reads were removed for weak V/J assignments (E-value above 1e-6), missing CDR3, stop codons, out-of-frame junctions, or ambiguous translated residues. V3J clonotypes were defined as sequences sharing the same inferred V gene, J gene, and CDR3 amino acid sequence. The percentage overlap between two repertoires was calculated by dividing the number of shared unique clonotypes by the size of the smaller repertoire. RTK rarefaction, the Chao1 estimator, and Recon v2.1 estimates of unobserved clonotypes were used to assess repertoire richness. OLGA was used to compute generation probabilities for all TCRbeta clonotypes that the gDNA method yielded from four donors. Not all clones reach the TCRdb copy of this immuneACCESS table, which keeps in-frame sequences only. Checked studies attribute under half of the gap to unresolved V genes and leave the rest unexplained. Clone size and V and J calls were adopted from that table, with D and trimming inferred from the DNA. This sample has about 2.1 million clones in its table, and about 94% of those were observed once. The top ten hold around 1.7% of the sample.

CD8 naive samples consisted of CD45RO-negative cells that were positively selected for CCR7, yielding a CD45RA+CCR7+ population without TemRA cells. The donors were healthy, HIV-negative adults with no recently reported acute infections or vaccinations. All donors were Caucasian adults living in Nashville, Tennessee, USA. Blood was obtained by leukapheresis, after which PBMCs were separated by Ficoll-Histopaque density gradient centrifugation and cryopreserved in liquid nitrogen vapor phase. Analytical flow cytometry was used to check the purity and quantity of every magnetically sorted T cell population. Genomic DNA was isolated from every sorted fraction and measured by UV absorbance on a Nanodrop 2000c. This sample is drawn from a study of shared clonotypes between healthy human individuals (TCRdb year 2020). For the study in its entirety: The cohort comprised a couple of women and a few men aged 18 to 49 years. To increase sequencing depth and limit assay-specific biases, TCR repertoire library preparation and sequencing were carried out by different laboratories using diverse techniques. Per donor, leukapheresis produced somewhere between about 0.8 and 9.5 billion PBMCs. To estimate repertoire size and how much clonotypes are shared between individuals, the study performed deep sequencing of blood TCR repertoires from a few healthy adults. For each donor, three plates each were used for CD4 naive and CD4 memory, two plates were used for CD8 naive, and one plate was used for CD8 memory. Broader findings and caveats from the paper: Sampling was restricted to blood, and TCR repertoires in tissues likely differ from the TCR repertoires found in blood. The small number of donors limited the genetic and exposure-history diversity represented. Rarefaction of sorted-subset datasets indicated incomplete sequencing despite the large sequencing depth. When several donors were compared, the shared fraction of clonotypes was about 5% for naive CD4, approximately 3.5% for naive CD8, 2.3% for memory CD4, and 0.4% for memory CD8. Naive subsets generally had larger estimated clonotype richness than memory subsets did. Higher generation probabilities were observed for clonotypes shared by all four sorted-subset donors than for non-shared clonotypes. Based on pairwise subsampling, the degree of clonotype sharing among donors was expected to be affected by sequencing depth.

Sequenced: naive CD8+ T cells from PBMCs. In light of the paper, this sample's cell subset or site label describes: CD45RA+CCR7+. This TCR was recovered from a man in his late teens or twenties in good health. Some clones in this sample may be carry-over from other donors' samples.

The DNA sequence is as follows: TGCGCCAGCAGCCCCGCCGGACTTGCAAATGAGCAGTTCTTC. This sequence encodes CASSPAGLANEQFF. The chain was built from TRBV4-1 and TRBJ2-1, and TRBD2 may be the D gene, going by 5 matching bases. CDR1 and CDR2, looked up from the germline V gene, are MGHRA and YSYEKL. From the cysteine through the phenylalanine, the CDR3 covers 14 amino acids. Only the CDR3 DNA is retained, 42 bases long and in frame from the first base. V lost 4 bases and J lost 7 bases; the stretch between them is 14 bases long.